The 31 T cell receptor beta chains listed next were all sequenced from one sample in a study of blood T cell repertoires in COVID-19. Produced via immunoSEQ multiplex PCR; TCRdb's table is partial and in-frame only. The sample shows some 32,000 clones, around 86% of them seen only once. Material: peripheral blood. The receptors derive from a man in his fifties or sixties with active COVID-19.

The chain recombines TRBV14 with TRBJ2-3; TRBD2 matches 8 bases. The ends lost 4 bases at V and 3 bases at J; junction bases unmatched: 3. The CDR3 has 14 amino acids. CDR1 and CDR2 (germline): SGHDN, FVKESK. The chain's CDR3 is CASSPRLATDTQYF. The CDR3 DNA follows: TGTGCCAGCAGCCCTCGACTAGCGACAGATACGCAGTATTTT.

The gene calls are TRBV19 and TRBJ2-7, with 7 bases fitting TRBD1. The V segment lost 6 bases and the J segment 6 bases; nucleotides outside the gene matches: 5. The CDR3 runs to 12 residues. Germline CDR1 reads LNHDA; CDR2 reads SQIVND (reference sequence). CDR3 nucleotide sequence: TGTGCCAGTAGCGACAGGGCGGGCGAGCAGTACTTC. Amino acid sequence: CASSDRAGEQYF.

The rearrangement joins TRBV6-5 to TRBJ2-3; D may be TRBD2 (6 bases). V shed 6 bases and J shed 0 bases, with 13 bases lying between them. There are 15 residues in the CDR3. Germline-derived CDR1 and CDR2 are MNHEY and SVGAGI. The CDR3 nucleotides are TGTGCCAGCAGCTCCCCGGGAGCTAGCACAGATACGCAGTATTTT. Translation gives CASSSPGASTDTQYF.

The rearrangement uses TRBV4-3 and TRBJ2-3; the match to TRBD2 covers 9 bases. V lost 1 base, J lost 7 bases, and 3 bases stayed unmatched. Germline lookup yields CDR1 LGHNA and CDR2 YSLEER. This CDR3 is built from 14 residues. The CDR3: CASSQGAGGHTQYF. CDR3 DNA: TGCGCCAGCAGCCAAGGAGCGGGGGGTCATACGCAGTATTTT.

This clone occurred once. The V and J genes are TRBV29-1 and TRBJ2-7, with TRBD1 matching over 8 bases. V shed 6 bases and J 3 bases; nucleotides not matched to a gene: 4. The CDR3 extends over 12 amino acids. Germline CDR1 SQVTM, CDR2 ANQGSEA. CDR3 residues: CSVGDRSYEQYF. CDR3 DNA: TGCAGCGTGGGGGACAGGAGCTACGAGCAGTACTTC.

The chain recombines TRBV18 with TRBJ1-2; 8 nucleotides match TRBD1. V shed 2 bases and J 6 bases; nucleotides not matched to a gene: 8. This CDR3 is 15 amino acids long. CDR1 KGHSH and CDR2 LQKENI come from the germline V gene. CDR3 nucleotide sequence: TGTGCCAGCTCACCAGGACAGGGACTACTGGATGGCTACACCTTC. Residues: CASSPGQGLLDGYTF.

The chain uses TRBV3-1 (or the pseudogene TRBV3-2) and TRBJ2-3; a possible D gene is TRBD2 (5 bases). The germline V gene has CDR1 LGHDT and CDR2 YNNKEL (reference sequence). V was shortened by 1 base and J by 5 bases, with 13 bases between the two germline ends. This CDR3 region has 15 residues. The CDR3 sequence is CASSQVGEGLDTQYF. CDR3 nucleotide sequence: TGTGCCAGCAGCCAAGTGGGAGAGGGTTTAGATACGCAGTATTTT.

The chain uses TRBV7-2 and TRBJ1-5, with 7 nucleotides matching TRBD1. CDR3 length equals 16 residues. Trimming at V came to 1 base and at J to 1 base, leaving 4 bases not matched to a gene. The germline V gene has CDR1 SGHTA and CDR2 FQGNSA. CDR3 DNA sequence: TGTGCCAGCAGCTTAGGGCAGGGGGGCAGCAATCAGCCCCAGCATTTT. Its translation: CASSLGQGGSNQPQHF.

V gene TRBV6-2 or TRBV6-3 combines with J gene TRBJ2-1, with 11 nucleotides matching TRBD1. Germline V gene lookup returns CDR1 MNHEY and CDR2 SVGEGT. V lost 4 bases, J lost 8 bases, and 1 base stayed unmatched. The CDR3 is 13 residues long. In nucleotides, the CDR3 is TGTGCCAGCAGTTGGGACAGGGGGGATGAGCAGTTCTTC. It encodes CASSWDRGDEQFF.

The CDR3 DNA reads TGTGCCAGTAGTCCGGGACAGGGGAACTATGGCTACACCTTC. It specifies CASSPGQGNYGYTF. This chain joins TRBV19 and TRBJ1-2; 10 bases are a match to TRBD1. The CDR3 consists of 14 residues. Germline lookup yields CDR1 LNHDA and CDR2 SQIVND (reference sequence). Losses at the gene ends were 5 bases for V and 2 bases for J; bases not matched to a gene: 2.

The chain combines TRBV5-4 with TRBJ2-7, with TRBD2 identical over 12 bases. This CDR3 has 15 amino acids. Germline loops: CDR1 SGHNT, CDR2 YYREEE (reference sequence). The junction had 3 bases not matched to a gene; V was cut back by 3 bases and J by 2 bases. The CDR3 region is CASSSRTSGTYEQYF. The CDR3 DNA reads TGTGCCAGCAGCTCACGGACTAGCGGGACCTACGAGCAGTACTTC.

The V and J genes are TRBV7-9 and TRBJ1-2; D is undetermined. The V and J ends lost 3 bases and 3 bases respectively, with 11 bases between them. The CDR3 extends over 14 amino acids. Germline CDR1 is SEHNR and CDR2 is FQNEAQ (reference sequence). CDR3 DNA sequence: TGTGCCAGCAGCTTCGGCGGGAGGGACTATGGCTACACCTTC. This gives the protein CASSFGGRDYGYTF.

V gene TRBV5-1 combines with J gene TRBJ2-7; 9 bases match TRBD2. The CDR3 contains 15 residues. Per germline, CDR1 SGHRS and CDR2 YFSETQ. Trimming took 4 bases from V and 6 from J; bases not matched to a gene: 11. CDR3 nucleotide sequence: TGCGCCAGCAGCGGGACGGGACTAGCTGGACCCGAGCAGTACTTC. This sequence encodes CASSGTGLAGPEQYF.

This chain connects TRBV11-1 to TRBJ2-1; 8 positions agree with TRBD1. The CDR3 totals 14 residues. Germline CDR1 reads SGHAT; CDR2 reads FQDESV (reference sequence). V dropped 4 bases and J dropped 4; count of bases not matched to a gene: 3. The CDR3 here is CASSWTGRYNEQFF. The DNA for the CDR3 is TGTGCCAGCAGCTGGACAGGGCGTTACAATGAGCAGTTCTTC.

This clone was seen a few times. The gene calls are TRBV13 and TRBJ2-3, with 11 positions matching TRBD2. The V and J ends lost 0 bases and 5 bases, in that order; junction bases with no gene match: 10. Germline assignment: CDR1 PRHDT and CDR2 FYEKMQ (reference sequence). The CDR3 length is 18 residues. In DNA, the CDR3 is TGTGCCAGCAGCTTAGGCTCTTTAGCGGGAGGGCCTAGAGATACGCAGTATTTT. Translated, it gives CASSLGSLAGGPRDTQYF.

V is TRBV3-1 (or the pseudogene TRBV3-2) and J is TRBJ2-6, with D maybe TRBD1 (5 bases). V was shortened by 4 bases and J by 4 bases, with 11 bases between the two germline ends. The germline CDR1 and CDR2 sequences are LGHDT and YNNKEL (reference sequence). This CDR3 contains 15 residues. CDR3 DNA: TGTGCCAGCAGCCCCGACAGCTCCGGGGCCAACGTCCTGACTTTC. Protein sequence: CASSPDSSGANVLTF.

V gene TRBV24-1 combines with J gene TRBJ2-3; D call uncertain. There are 13 residues in the CDR3. V gave up 2 bases and J gave up 4 bases, with 6 bases separating them. The germline V gene encodes CDR1 KGHDR and CDR2 SFDVKD. The CDR3 here is CATSDSNSDTQYF. The DNA for the CDR3 is TGTGCCACCAGTGATTCCAACTCAGATACGCAGTATTTT.

CDR3: CASSPRTGTSQPQHF. CDR3 DNA sequence: TGTGCCAGCAGCCCGAGGACAGGGACGAGTCAGCCCCAGCATTTT. The J gene is TRBJ1-5, the V gene TRBV5-5; 8 nucleotides agree with TRBD1. Germline trimming cut 4 bases from V and 6 bases from J; bases unmatched to any gene: 9. Germline V gene sequence: CDR1 SGHKS, CDR2 YYEKEE (reference sequence). The CDR3 runs to 15 residues.

As DNA, the CDR3 is TGTGCCAGCAGCGTAGGGGGGACAGCGCGAAACTATGGCTACACCTTC. Its protein is CASSVGGTARNYGYTF. This sequence joins TRBV9 and TRBJ1-2; 7 bases match TRBD1. J was trimmed by 2 bases and V by 0 bases; bases with no gene match: 7. Germline V lookup: CDR1 SGDLS, CDR2 YYNGEE. The CDR3 sequence is 16 residues long.

The chain couples TRBV4-2 to TRBJ2-7; 10 bases agree with TRBD2. With V trimmed by 1 base and J by 2 bases, 5 bases remained unmatched. In germline, CDR1 is LGHNA, CDR2 YNFKEQ. The length of the CDR3 is 16 residues. In DNA, the CDR3 is TGTGCCAGCAGCCAAGCTGGACTAGCGGTGGCCTACGAGCAGTACTTC. Residues: CASSQAGLAVAYEQYF.

The rearrangement uses TRBV7-2 and TRBJ2-3; TRBD2 might be the D (5 bases). With 7 bases removed from V and 0 bases from J, the gap between germline ends came to 11 bases. This CDR3 spans 14 amino acids. Germline values: CDR1 SGHTA, CDR2 FQGNSA. The CDR3 is CASTPRESTDTQYF. The CDR3 nucleotides read TGTGCCAGCACCCCCCGGGAAAGCACAGATACGCAGTATTTT.

This chain joins TRBV5-6 and TRBJ2-5; D perhaps matches TRBD2 (5 bases). CDR3 size: 14 residues. Trimming left V 4 bases short and J 5 bases short, with 15 bases between. Per germline, CDR1 SGHDT and CDR2 YYEEEE. The CDR3, as DNA: TGTGCCAGCAGCCTACTAGAAGGGCGGGAGACCCAGTACTTC. Amino acids: CASSLLEGRETQYF.

This chain connects TRBV9 to TRBJ1-3, with D possibly being TRBD1 (6 bases). This CDR3 comprises 16 residues. Germline CDR1 reads SGDLS; CDR2 reads YYNGEE. Trimming shortened V by 4 bases and J by 0 bases, and 14 bases separated the two germline ends. The CDR3 bases are TGTGCCAGCAGCCTCCAGGGGCAGAGCTCTGGAAACACCATATATTTT. It translates to CASSLQGQSSGNTIYF.

This sequence joins TRBV6-4 and TRBJ2-7, with 8 bases aligning to TRBD2. CDR3 length equals 19 residues. The trim removed 0 bases at V and 0 bases at J, leaving 13 bases unmatched. Germline V lookup: CDR1 MRHNA, CDR2 SNTAGT. As DNA, the CDR3 is TGTGCCAGCAGTGACTCAGAGGGACTAGAGGCCATCTCCTCCTACGAGCAGTACTTC. It specifies CASSDSEGLEAISSYEQYF.

The genes are TRBV6-5 and TRBJ2-1, with 8 bases fitting TRBD2. CDR1 and CDR2 (germline): MNHEY, SVGAGI. The junction had 7 bases not matched to a gene; V was cut back by 4 bases and J by 5 bases. This CDR3 contains 15 residues. CDR3 region: CASSSPSGSNNEQFF. Here the CDR3 DNA reads TGTGCCAGCAGTTCCCCTAGCGGGTCCAACAATGAGCAGTTCTTC.

A single count supports this clone. This chain uses TRBV7-9 with TRBJ2-3; 9 nucleotides align to TRBD1. Germline V gene sequence: CDR1 SEHNR, CDR2 FQNEAQ (reference sequence). This CDR3 is built from 15 residues. V was clipped by 5 bases and J by 3 bases; unmatched bases: 6. The CDR3 nucleotides read TGTGCCAGCAGCCACCGGGACAGGGCAACAGATACGCAGTATTTT. Protein product: CASSHRDRATDTQYF. The whole variable domain, remainder taken from reference TRBV7-9 and TRBJ2-3, is DTGVSQNPRHKITKRGQNVTFRCDPISEHNRLYWYRQTLGQGPEFLTYFQNEAQLEKSRLLSDRFSAERPKGSFSTLEIQRTEQGDSAMYLCASSHRDRATDTQYFGPGTRLTVL.

This chain uses TRBV4-1 with TRBJ2-1; the match to TRBD2 covers 13 bases. Losses at the gene ends were 4 bases for V and 6 bases for J; bases not matched to a gene: 9. The V gene's germline CDR1 is MGHRA and CDR2 YSYEKL. This CDR3 comprises 17 residues. CDR3: CASSPAVTSGGANEQFF. In nucleotides, the CDR3 is TGCGCCAGCAGCCCCGCCGTAACTAGCGGGGGGGCCAATGAGCAGTTCTTC.

CDR3 protein: CASRPLAGVSNEQFF. CDR3 nucleotides: TGTGCCAGCAGGCCACTAGCGGGGGTGTCTAATGAGCAGTTCTTC. V and J are TRBV6-5 and TRBJ2-1; 11 nucleotides align to TRBD2. Looked up from germline, CDR1 is MNHEY and CDR2 is SVGAGI. With V trimmed by 6 bases and J by 7 bases, 8 bases remained unmatched. This CDR3 comprises 15 residues.

The V call is TRBV27, the J call TRBJ2-3; TRBD2 aligns across 8 bases. V lost 5 bases, J lost 2 bases, and 6 bases stayed unmatched. CDR3 length: 15 amino acids. The germline V gene has CDR1 MNHEY and CDR2 SMNVEV (reference sequence). Here the CDR3 DNA reads TGTGCCAGCAGTCCCCGGACTAGCCACACAGATACGCAGTATTTT. This gives the protein CASSPRTSHTDTQYF.

V usage is TRBV9 and J usage is TRBJ2-6, with D hard to call. The germline V gene encodes CDR1 SGDLS and CDR2 YYNGEE. V was shortened by 0 bases and J by 1 base, with 5 bases between the two germline ends. The CDR3 totals 15 residues. The CDR3: CASSVDLSGANVLTF. CDR3 coding DNA: TGTGCCAGCAGCGTAGACTTATCTGGGGCCAACGTCCTGACTTTC.

The chain couples TRBV5-1 to TRBJ2-7; 8 positions agree with TRBD2. The CDR3 is 14 residues long. V trimming: 4 bases; J trimming: 3 bases; junction bases outside the gene matches: 6. The germline V gene encodes CDR1 SGHRS and CDR2 YFSETQ. CDR3 region: CASSPSGGIYEQYF. CDR3 bases: TGCGCCAGCAGCCCAAGCGGGGGAATCTACGAGCAGTACTTC. Full variable domain (remainder filled in from reference TRBV5-1 and TRBJ2-7): KAGVTQTPRYLIKTRGQQVTLSCSPISGHRSVSWYQQTPGQGLQFLFEYFSETQRNKGNFPGRFSGRQFSNSRSEMNVSTLELGDSALYLCASSPSGGIYEQYFGPGTRLTVT.